These 16 T cell receptor beta chains were all obtained from the same sample, sequenced in a study of blood T cell repertoires in COVID-19. Generated by immunoSEQ multiplex PCR, the TCRdb table keeps only in-frame clones and is missing some. The sample contains 180,000 or so clones, about nine tenths of which appear only once. The sample consisted of peripheral blood. The origin of the receptors is a man younger than 30 with active or convalescent COVID-19.

This chain uses TRBV11-2 with TRBJ1-3, with a tentative D call TRBD1 (6 bases). From germline, CDR1 is SGHAT and CDR2 FQNNGV. The CDR3 spans 18 residues. Trimming shortened V by 2 bases and J by 0 bases, and 17 bases separated the two germline ends. The CDR3 region has the DNA TGTGCCAGCAGCTTAAATCCCCCAGGGGTCGCCTCTGGAAACACCATATATTTT. Its protein is CASSLNPPGVASGNTIYF.

This sequence joins TRBV3-1 (or the pseudogene TRBV3-2) and TRBJ2-3; TRBD2 is a possible D gene (6 bases). The CDR3 runs 16 residues. Germline CDR1 and CDR2: LGHDT and YNNKEL (reference sequence). V shed 1 base and J shed 4 bases, with 15 bases lying between them. The CDR3 protein is CASSQGGGGIADTQYF. The DNA of the CDR3 is TGTGCCAGCAGCCAAGGTGGTGGGGGGATAGCAGATACGCAGTATTTT.

The chain carries TRBV2 and TRBJ1-6; D is unresolved. From germline, CDR1 is SNHLY and CDR2 FYNNEI. This CDR3 region has 14 residues. V was pared by 5 bases and J by 3 bases, with 8 bases between. The CDR3 protein is CASSPRDYNSPLHF. The CDR3, as DNA: TGTGCCAGCAGTCCCCGGGACTATAATTCACCCCTCCACTTT.

This rearrangement joins TRBV7-9 to TRBJ2-7, with 8 nucleotides matching TRBD1. Germline CDR1 is SEHNR and CDR2 is FQNEAQ (reference sequence). The V gene end was trimmed by 2 bases and the J gene end by 4 bases; junction bases not matched to a gene: 4. The CDR3 runs to 14 residues. CDR3 sequence reads: CASSLMQGAYEQYF. Written as DNA, the CDR3 is TGTGCCAGCAGCTTAATGCAGGGGGCTTACGAGCAGTACTTC.

This clone turned up a few times. The chain recombines TRBV7-9 with TRBJ1-1; 8 positions match TRBD1. V was clipped by 5 bases and J by 7 bases; unmatched bases: 15. Germline V gene lookup returns CDR1 SEHNR and CDR2 FQNEAQ (reference sequence). The CDR3 runs to 16 residues. The CDR3 is CASSTLGQGGRDEAFF. CDR3 nucleotide sequence: TGTGCCAGCAGCACACTAGGACAGGGTGGAAGGGATGAAGCTTTCTTT.

This chain uses TRBV28 with TRBJ2-1, with a tentative D call TRBD1 (7 bases). Trimming took 3 bases from V and 8 from J, leaving 11 bases between them. This CDR3 comprises 13 residues. Germline-derived CDR1 and CDR2 are MDHEN and SYDVKM. Here the CDR3 DNA reads TGTGCCAGCAGTTTTCAGGGGGAGGATGAGCAGTTCTTC. This codes for CASSFQGEDEQFF.

V and J are TRBV12-3 or TRBV12-4 and TRBJ1-5; the D gene is possibly TRBD1 (5 bases). Trimming pared 4 bases from V and 5 bases from J, leaving 9 bases between. The length of the CDR3 is 13 residues. The CDR3 sequence: CASSWLRDQPQHF. CDR3 DNA sequence: TGTGCCAGCAGTTGGCTCAGGGATCAGCCCCAGCATTTT.

The chain joins TRBV19 to TRBJ1-4; possible D gene TRBD1, 6 bases. The CDR3 is made up of 16 amino acids. Germline V CDR1 and CDR2: LNHDA, SQIVND (reference sequence). V lost 3 bases and J 2 bases, leaving 13 bases between the germline ends. The CDR3 DNA sequence: TGTGCCAGTAGTATCCCCAGGGGATCCACTAATGAAAAACTGTTTTTT. It yields the protein CASSIPRGSTNEKLFF.

The genes are TRBV19 and TRBJ1-1; D is uncertain. Trimming shortened V by 11 bases and J by 11 bases, and 15 bases separated the two germline ends. Germline CDR1 LNHDA, CDR2 SQIVND (reference sequence). The length of the CDR3 is 10 residues. CDR3 in DNA: TGTGCCCCTCCAGGCTCCCGGGCTTTCTTT. The encoded protein is CAPPGSRAFF.

This chain joins TRBV7-2 and TRBJ2-7; perhaps TRBD2 as D (6 bases). This CDR3 has 15 residues. V was trimmed by 0 bases and J by 3 bases, leaving 12 bases between them. CDR1 is SGHTA and CDR2 is FQGNSA in the germline V gene. CDR3 residues: CASSLASGSYYEQYF. The CDR3 coding sequence is TGTGCCAGCAGCTTAGCGTCCGGGAGCTACTACGAGCAGTACTTC.

This chain links TRBV9 with TRBJ2-2, with 7 nucleotides matching TRBD1. The ends lost 1 base at V and 7 bases at J; junction bases unmatched: 7. Looked up from germline, CDR1 is SGDLS and CDR2 is YYNGEE. The CDR3 has 15 residues. CDR3 in amino acids: CASSVQGQAVGELFF. CDR3 DNA: TGTGCCAGCAGCGTACAAGGACAGGCGGTCGGGGAGCTGTTTTTT.

A remark on this clone: The same CDR3 arises from other DNA sequences in this sample as well. V is TRBV7-9 and J is TRBJ2-7; D gene uncertain. Per germline, CDR1 SEHNR and CDR2 FQNEAQ (reference sequence). This CDR3 has 12 amino acids. V was trimmed by 5 bases and J by 1 base, leaving 6 bases between them. In DNA, the CDR3 is TGTGCCAGCAGCCCATCATCCTACGAGCAGTACTTC. Translating gives CASSPSSYEQYF.

This clone was seen only a few times. The genes are TRBV10-3 and TRBJ1-3; weak D call: TRBD1 (5 bases). CDR1 is ENHRY, CDR2 SYGVKD, per germline. The CDR3 loop spans 13 amino acids. V lost 10 bases, J lost 3 bases, and 13 bases lay in between. CDR3 amino acids: CATSIRDGNTIYF. As DNA, the CDR3 is TGTGCCACCTCGATCAGGGATGGAAACACCATATATTTT.

This clone was observed once. The sample has other DNA sequences that encode this CDR3 too. J is TRBJ1-1 and V is TRBV18, with 8 nucleotides matching TRBD1. Looked up from germline, CDR1 is KGHSH and CDR2 is LQKENI. The CDR3 covers 14 residues. J lost 2 bases, V lost 3 bases, and 2 bases had no gene match. CDR3 sequence (DNA): TGTGCCAGCTCACCCGGACAGGGAAACACTGAAGCTTTCTTT. It codes for CASSPGQGNTEAFF.

This chain connects TRBV5-6 to TRBJ1-1; D remains unclear. The V end was cut by 0 bases, the J end by 4 bases, with 13 bases between. There are 15 residues in the CDR3. Germline V gene sequence: CDR1 SGHDT, CDR2 YYEEEE. The CDR3 coding sequence is TGTGCCAGCAGCTTGGTTGACTCTCTGGCCACTGAAGCTTTCTTT. Protein sequence: CASSLVDSLATEAFF.

The J gene is TRBJ2-7, the V gene TRBV5-6; D not resolved. The CDR3 totals 13 residues. CDR1 SGHDT and CDR2 YYEEEE come from the germline V gene. V shed 6 bases and J shed 0 bases, with 10 bases lying between them. CDR3: CASTSYLSYEQYF. The CDR3 bases are TGTGCCAGCACGAGCTACCTCTCCTACGAGCAGTACTTC.